The rows below give T cell receptor beta chains drawn from one sample of a study of cytomegalovirus exposure and HLA in healthy donors. Produced via immunoSEQ multiplex PCR; TCRdb's table is partial and in-frame only. The profile covers 100,000 to 150,000 clones, with around 83% appearing a single time and 2.5% to 3% taken by the ten largest. Sequencing was performed on PBMCs. These TCRs come from a woman between 18 and 29 years old in good health and CMV-seropositive. The CDR3 runs from the conserved cysteine through the conserved F or W. The D gene is left open where the match is weak. A row's size may be missing; if present it is once, few, many or a size class.

CDR3 DNA | CDR3 protein | D gene | V gene | clone size | J gene
TGTGCCAGCAGTGTTGACAGAAGCTCCTACAATGAGCAGTTCTTC | CASSVDRSSYNEQFF | NA | TRBV6-4 | NA | TRBJ2-1
TGTGCCAGCAGTGTATGGGAGGGGCCCTCCGGCTACACCTTC | CASSVWEGPSGYTF | NA | TRBV2 | NA | TRBJ1-2
TGCGCCAGCAGCCAAGCATGGAGCGATGGCTACACCTTC | CASSQAWSDGYTF | NA | TRBV4-1 | NA | TRBJ1-2
TGTGCCAGCAGCCCGGGACAGGCATTGAATGAAAAACTGTTTTTT | CASSPGQALNEKLFF | TRBD1 | TRBV2 | NA | TRBJ1-4
TGCGCCAGCAGCCCCTCCGGCGACGGAGATGGCTACACCTTC | CASSPSGDGDGYTF | NA | TRBV5-1 | NA | TRBJ1-2
TGTGCCAGCAGTTCCACTCCGGGACAGGGGGGTGAAAAACTGTTTTTT | CASSSTPGQGGEKLFF | TRBD1 | TRBV7-9 | NA | TRBJ1-4
TGCGCCAGCAGCCCTGGACAGGGGGTAAACTATGGCTACACCTTC | CASSPGQGVNYGYTF | TRBD1 | TRBV4-1 | NA | TRBJ1-2
TGTGCCAGTAATCGGGGGGGAGTGAACACTGAAGCTTTCTTT | CASNRGGVNTEAFF | NA | TRBV6-5 | NA | TRBJ1-1
TGCGCCAGCAGTCAAATTAGAACAGGGGGCGTCACTGAAGCTTTCTTT | CASSQIRTGGVTEAFF | TRBD1 | TRBV5-1 | few | TRBJ1-1
TGTGCCAGTAGACCTACAGGGGGCTATGGCTACACCTTC | CASRPTGGYGYTF | TRBD1 | TRBV19 | NA | TRBJ1-2
TGTGCTAGTGGTTCCCCTTTCGGTAGTGAGCAGTTCTTC | CASGSPFGSEQFF | NA | TRBV12-5 | NA | TRBJ2-1
TGTGCCAGCAGCTTGGATAGCGGGAACACCGGGGAGCTGTTTTTT | CASSLDSGNTGELFF | NA | TRBV5-4 | NA | TRBJ2-2
TGTGCCAGCAGTGAAATGTCGGGACAGGCCTACGAGCAGTACTTC | CASSEMSGQAYEQYF | TRBD1 | TRBV2 | NA | TRBJ2-7
TGTGCCAGCAGTGAAGATGACGGCGGGGTCTCCTACAATGAGCAGTTCTTC | CASSEDDGGVSYNEQFF | NA | TRBV2 | NA | TRBJ2-1
TGTGCCAGCAGTTACTCGGACAGCTCCTACGAGCAGTACTTC | CASSYSDSSYEQYF | NA | TRBV6-5 | few | TRBJ2-7
TGCGCCAGCAACCCCATTTCGGGACAGGGAGCCTACGAGCAGTACTTC | CASNPISGQGAYEQYF | TRBD1 | TRBV5-1 | few | TRBJ2-7
TGTGCCAGCAGCTTTGACAGGGACACCGAAAAACTGTTTTTT | CASSFDRDTEKLFF | TRBD1 | TRBV11-3 | NA | TRBJ1-4
TGTGCCAGCCGACCACCGGGACTAAGCACAGATACGCAGTATTTT | CASRPPGLSTDTQYF | TRBD2 | TRBV7-2 | NA | TRBJ2-3
TGTGCCAGCAGTGCGCTACTAGCGGGGGGGCCCTACGAGCAGTACTTC | CASSALLAGGPYEQYF | TRBD2 | TRBV27 | NA | TRBJ2-7